This TCR beta chain was recovered during a study of blood T cell repertoires in COVID-19. Using immunoSEQ multiplex PCR, the repertoire was profiled, and TCRdb retains in-frame clones only, with some absent. There are about 220,000 clones in the sample; roughly 85% occur only once, and approximately 4% lies in the top ten. Trimming took 0 bases from V and 4 from J, leaving 14 bases between them. Per germline, CDR1 SGHRS and CDR2 YFSETQ. The CDR3 has 15 amino acids. The sequenced sample was peripheral blood. The source is an elderly woman with acute or convalescent COVID-19. The V call is TRBV5-1, the J call TRBJ2-7; weak D call: TRBD1 (5 bases). The chain's CDR3 is CASSLGVGRAYEQYF. CDR3 in DNA: TGCGCCAGCAGCTTGGGCGTCGGCAGGGCGTACGAGCAGTACTTC.